This T cell receptor beta chain emerged from a study of blood T cell repertoires in COVID-19. Clones were read by immunoSEQ multiplex PCR, and TCRdb kept only the in-frame ones, dropping some. The profile shows around 290,000 clones, over 75% of them singletons. This receptor was obtained from a woman aged 45-65 years who had recovered from COVID-19. Sequences were obtained from peripheral blood.

CDR3 sequence (DNA): TGTGCCAGTAGTATGTCGGGGAGGGACTATGGCTACACCTTC. Its protein product is CASSMSGRDYGYTF. The chain uses TRBV19 and TRBJ1-2, with D uncertain. The CDR3 sequence is 14 residues long. CDR1 and CDR2 from the germline V gene are LNHDA and SQIVND (reference sequence). Trimming pared 3 bases from V and 3 bases from J, leaving 11 bases between.